This TCR beta chain was obtained from a study of shared clonotypes between healthy human individuals. Terminally differentiated effector memory CD45RA+ cells were left out of the naive CD8 fraction, which was CD45RO-negative and positively selected for CCR7. The method was immunoSEQ multiplex PCR; TCRdb's version includes in-frame clones alone and lacks a portion of them. The sample has hundreds of thousands of clones, roughly 95% seen once; the top ten hold over 0.09%. Germline assignment: CDR1 MNHEY and CDR2 SMNVEV (reference sequence). This CDR3 comprises 15 residues. Trimming took 1 base from V and 4 from J, leaving 11 bases between them.

Sequenced sample: naive CD8+ T cells sorted from blood. This TCR derives from a woman aged 25 to 39 in good health. The chain employs TRBV27 and TRBJ1-5, with TRBD1 as a possible D gene (6 bases). The CDR3 reads CASSLYWTENQPQHF. CDR3 sequence (DNA): TGTGCCAGCAGTTTATACTGGACAGAGAATCAGCCCCAGCATTTT.